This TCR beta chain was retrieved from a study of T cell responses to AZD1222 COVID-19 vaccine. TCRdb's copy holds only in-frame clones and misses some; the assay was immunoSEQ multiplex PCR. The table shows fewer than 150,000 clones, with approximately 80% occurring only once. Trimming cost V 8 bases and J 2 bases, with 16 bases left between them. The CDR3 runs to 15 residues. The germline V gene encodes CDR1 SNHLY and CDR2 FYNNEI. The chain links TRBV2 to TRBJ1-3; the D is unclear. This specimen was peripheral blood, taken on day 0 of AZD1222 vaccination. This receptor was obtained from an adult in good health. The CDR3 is CASEIGSQAGNTIYF. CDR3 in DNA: TGTGCCAGCGAGATAGGGAGCCAAGCTGGAAACACCATATATTTT.